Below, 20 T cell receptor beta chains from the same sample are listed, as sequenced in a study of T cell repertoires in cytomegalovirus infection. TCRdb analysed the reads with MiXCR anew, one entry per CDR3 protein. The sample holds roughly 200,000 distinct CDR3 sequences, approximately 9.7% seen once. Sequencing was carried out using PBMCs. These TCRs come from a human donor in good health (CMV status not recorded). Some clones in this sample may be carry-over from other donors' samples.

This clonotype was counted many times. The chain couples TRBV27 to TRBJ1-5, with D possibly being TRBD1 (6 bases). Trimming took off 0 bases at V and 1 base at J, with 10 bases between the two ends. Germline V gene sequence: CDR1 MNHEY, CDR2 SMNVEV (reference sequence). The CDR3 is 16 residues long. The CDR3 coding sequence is TGTGCCAGCAGTTTATCACAGGGAGGGAGCAATCAGCCCCAGCATTTT. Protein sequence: CASSLSQGGSNQPQHF.

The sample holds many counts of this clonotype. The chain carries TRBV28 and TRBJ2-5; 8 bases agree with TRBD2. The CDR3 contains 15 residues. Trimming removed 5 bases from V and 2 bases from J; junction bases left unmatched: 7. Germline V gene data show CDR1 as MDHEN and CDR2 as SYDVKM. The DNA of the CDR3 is TGTGCCAGCAGTCCTAGCGGGCGCCTACAAGAGACCCAGTACTTC. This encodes CASSPSGRLQETQYF.

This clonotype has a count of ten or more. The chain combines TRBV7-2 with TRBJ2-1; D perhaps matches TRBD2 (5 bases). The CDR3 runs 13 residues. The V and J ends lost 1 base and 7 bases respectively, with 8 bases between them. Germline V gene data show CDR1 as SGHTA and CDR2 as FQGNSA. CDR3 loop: CASSLVTRNEQFF. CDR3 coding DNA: TGTGCCAGCAGCTTAGTAACTAGAAATGAGCAGTTCTTC. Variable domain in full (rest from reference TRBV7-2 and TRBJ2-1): GAGVSQSPSNKVTEKGKDVELRCDPISGHTALYWYRQSLGQGLEFLIYFQGNSAPDKSGLPSDRFSAERTGGSVSTLTIQRTQQEDSAVYLCASSLVTRNEQFFGPGTRLTVL.

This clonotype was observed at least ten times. The CDR3 nucleotides read TGTGCCAGCTCACAGGCTAGCGGCAATTACAATGAGCAGTTCTTC. It is translated as CASSQASGNYNEQFF. This rearrangement joins TRBV18 to TRBJ2-1, with 7 bases matching TRBD2. The V gene's germline CDR1 is KGHSH and CDR2 LQKENI. Losses at the gene ends were 4 bases for V and 4 bases for J; bases not matched to a gene: 7. The CDR3 is 15 residues long.

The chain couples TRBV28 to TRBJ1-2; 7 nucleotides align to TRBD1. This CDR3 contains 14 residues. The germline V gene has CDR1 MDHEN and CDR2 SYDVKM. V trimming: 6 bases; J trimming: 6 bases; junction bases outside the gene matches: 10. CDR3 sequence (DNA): TGTGCCAGCAGCCGGGGTGGGACAGCTAATGGCTACACCTTC. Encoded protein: CASSRGGTANGYTF.

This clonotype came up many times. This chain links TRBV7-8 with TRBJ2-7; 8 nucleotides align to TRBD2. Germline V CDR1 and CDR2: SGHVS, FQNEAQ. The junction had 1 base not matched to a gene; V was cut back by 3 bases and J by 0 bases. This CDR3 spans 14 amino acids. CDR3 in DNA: TGTGCCAGCAGCTTTCGGGGGGGCTCCTACGAGCAGTACTTC. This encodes CASSFRGGSYEQYF.

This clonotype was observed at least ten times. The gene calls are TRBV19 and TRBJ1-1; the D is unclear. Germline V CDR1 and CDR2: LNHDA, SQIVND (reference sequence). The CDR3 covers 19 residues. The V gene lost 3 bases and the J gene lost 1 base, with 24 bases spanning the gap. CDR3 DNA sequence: TGTGCCAGTAGTATTGGTTATCGGGAGCTATTGAATCGGAACACTGAAGCTTTCTTT. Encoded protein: CASSIGYRELLNRNTEAFF.

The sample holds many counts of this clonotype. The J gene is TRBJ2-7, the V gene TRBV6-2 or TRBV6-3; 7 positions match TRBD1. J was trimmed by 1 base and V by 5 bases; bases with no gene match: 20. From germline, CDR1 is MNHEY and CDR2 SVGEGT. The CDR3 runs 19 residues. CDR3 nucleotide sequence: TGTGCCAGCAGTACAAATATCTCCCCAACCGGGACAGAGTCCTACGAGCAGTACTTC. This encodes CASSTNISPTGTESYEQYF.

The CDR3 region has the DNA TGTGCCAGTAGTCGGACAGGGAGAAACAATCAGCCCCAGCATTTT. Encoded protein: CASSRTGRNNQPQHF. This chain connects TRBV19 to TRBJ1-5; 8 positions match TRBD1. This CDR3 is 15 amino acids long. Germline V lookup: CDR1 LNHDA, CDR2 SQIVND (reference sequence). The trim removed 5 bases at V and 3 bases at J, leaving 6 bases unmatched.

CDR3 sequence: CSATNAGRSSYEQYF. The DNA for the CDR3 is TGCAGTGCGACGAATGCGGGAAGGAGCTCCTACGAGCAGTACTTC. The chain links TRBV20-1 to TRBJ2-7, with D possibly matching TRBD2 (6 bases). Germline CDR1 reads DFQATT; CDR2 reads SNEGSKA (reference sequence). Trimming cost V 6 bases and J 0 bases, with 18 bases left between them. The CDR3 extends over 15 amino acids.

CDR3 loop: CASSETLAGGFVETQYF. DNA of the CDR3: TGTGCCAGCAGTGAAACCCTAGCGGGAGGGTTCGTAGAGACCCAGTACTTC. The chain employs TRBV6-1 and TRBJ2-5, with 12 nucleotides matching TRBD2. V gave up 2 bases and J gave up 4 bases; unmatched junction bases: 8. The CDR3 runs to 17 residues. CDR1 and CDR2 (germline): MNHNS, SASEGT.

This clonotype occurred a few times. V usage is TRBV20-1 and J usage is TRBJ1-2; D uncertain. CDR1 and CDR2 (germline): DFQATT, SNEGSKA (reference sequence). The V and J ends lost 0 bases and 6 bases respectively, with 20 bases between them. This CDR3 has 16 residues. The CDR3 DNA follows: TGCAGTGCTAGAGATATTCGGGTACTATCTAAGGATGGCTACACCTTC. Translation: CSARDIRVLSKDGYTF.

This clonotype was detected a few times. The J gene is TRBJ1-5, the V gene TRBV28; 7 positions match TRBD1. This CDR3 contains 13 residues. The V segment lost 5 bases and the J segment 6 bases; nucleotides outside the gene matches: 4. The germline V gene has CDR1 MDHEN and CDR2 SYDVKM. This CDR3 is CASSDRVGQPQHF. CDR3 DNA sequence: TGTGCCAGCAGTGACAGGGTGGGTCAGCCCCAGCATTTT. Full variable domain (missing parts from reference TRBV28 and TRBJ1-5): DVKVTQSSRYLVKRTGEKVFLECVQDMDHENMFWYRQDPGLGLRLIYFSYDVKMKEKGDIPEGYSVSREKKERFSLILESASTNQTSMYLCASSDRVGQPQHFGDGTRLSIL.

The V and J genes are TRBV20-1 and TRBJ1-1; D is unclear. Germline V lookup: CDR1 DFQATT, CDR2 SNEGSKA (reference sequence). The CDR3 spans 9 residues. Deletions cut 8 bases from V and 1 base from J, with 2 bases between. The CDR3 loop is CSTNTEAFF. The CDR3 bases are TGCAGTACGAACACTGAAGCTTTCTTT.

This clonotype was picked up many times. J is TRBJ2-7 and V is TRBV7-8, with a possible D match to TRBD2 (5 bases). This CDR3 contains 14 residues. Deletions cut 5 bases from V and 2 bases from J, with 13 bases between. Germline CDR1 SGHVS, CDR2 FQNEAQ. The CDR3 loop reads CASSASGRPYEQYF. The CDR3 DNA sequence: TGTGCCAGCAGCGCAAGCGGACGGCCCTACGAGCAGTACTTC.

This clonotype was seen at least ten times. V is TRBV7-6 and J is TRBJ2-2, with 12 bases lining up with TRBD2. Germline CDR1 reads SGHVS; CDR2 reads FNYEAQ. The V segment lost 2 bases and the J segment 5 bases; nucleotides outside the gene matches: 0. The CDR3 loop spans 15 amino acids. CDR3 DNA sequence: TGTGCCAGCAGCTTACTAGCGGGGGGGACCGGGGAGCTGTTTTTT. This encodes CASSLLAGGTGELFF. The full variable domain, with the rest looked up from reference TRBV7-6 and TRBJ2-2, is GAGVSQSPRYKVTKRGQDVALRCDPISGHVSLYWYRQALGQGPEFLTYFNYEAQQDKSGLPNDRFSAERPEGSISTLTIQRTEQRDSAMYRCASSLLAGGTGELFFGEGSRLTVL.

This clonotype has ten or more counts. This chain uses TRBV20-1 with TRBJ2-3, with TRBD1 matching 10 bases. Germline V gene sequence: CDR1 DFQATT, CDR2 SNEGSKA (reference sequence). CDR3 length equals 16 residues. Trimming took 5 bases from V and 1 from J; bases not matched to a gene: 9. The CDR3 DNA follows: TGCAGTGCTCGGGACAGGGGAACGTTTGGCACAGATACGCAGTATTTT. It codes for CSARDRGTFGTDTQYF.

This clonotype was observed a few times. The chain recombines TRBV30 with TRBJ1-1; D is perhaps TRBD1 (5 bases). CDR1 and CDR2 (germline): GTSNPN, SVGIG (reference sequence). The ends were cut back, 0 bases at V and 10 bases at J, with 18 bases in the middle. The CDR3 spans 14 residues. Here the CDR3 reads CAWSVSGQTLRAFF. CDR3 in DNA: TGTGCCTGGAGTGTATCGGGGCAGACCTTAAGAGCTTTCTTT. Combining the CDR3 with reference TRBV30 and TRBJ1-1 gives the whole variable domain SQTIHQWPATLVQPVGSPLSLECTVEGTSNPNLYWYRQAAGRGLQLLFYSVGIGQISSEVPQNLSASRPQDRQFILSSKKLLLSDSGFYLCAWSVSGQTLRAFFGQGTRLTVV.

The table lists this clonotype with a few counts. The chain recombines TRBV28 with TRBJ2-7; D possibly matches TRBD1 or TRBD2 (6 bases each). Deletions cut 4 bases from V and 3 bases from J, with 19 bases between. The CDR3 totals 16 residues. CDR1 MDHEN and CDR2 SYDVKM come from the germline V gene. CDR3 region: CASSYQRGGGRYEQYF. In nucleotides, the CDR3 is TGTGCCAGCAGTTATCAAAGAGGAGGGGGGCGCTACGAGCAGTACTTC.

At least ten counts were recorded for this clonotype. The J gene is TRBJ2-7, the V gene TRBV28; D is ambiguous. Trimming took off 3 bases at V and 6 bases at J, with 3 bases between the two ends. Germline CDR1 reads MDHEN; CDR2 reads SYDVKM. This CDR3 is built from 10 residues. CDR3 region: CASSFSEQYF. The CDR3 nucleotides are TGTGCCAGCAGTTTTAGCGAGCAGTACTTC.